Listed below are T cell receptor beta chains from one sample, sequenced in a study of regulatory T cells in long-lasting Graves disease. Via MiXCR, TCRdb re-called the multiplex PCR reads, giving one row per CDR3 protein. The repertoire holds 370,000 or so distinct CDR3 sequences, with 16% as singletons. This sample was also put to use in a study of T cells in Graves' hyperthyroidism and ophthalmopathy.

This specimen consisted of peripheral blood mononuclear cells (PBMCs), obtained at new diagnosis, from a patient treated with antithyroid drugs. The receptors were sampled from a woman between 18 and 29 years old with Graves disease. The CDR3 runs from the conserved cysteine through the conserved F or W. The D gene is left open where the match is weak. Size is stated for part of the rows, as once, few or many counts, or as a class when the clone is expanded.

len: 13
v_gene: TRBV20-1
j_gene: TRBJ2-5
abundance: many
d_gene: TRBD2
CDR3aa: CSASTSGQETQYF
CDR3nt: TGCAGTGCTAGTACTAGCGGGCAAGAGACCCAGTACTTC

len: 15
v_gene: TRBV11-3
j_gene: TRBJ1-2
abundance: NA
d_gene: NA
CDR3aa: CASSHTLGGARGYTF
CDR3nt: TGTGCCAGCAGCCACACACTCGGGGGGGCGAGGGGCTACACCTTC

len: 11
v_gene: TRBV6-2/TRBV6-3
j_gene: TRBJ1-1
abundance: many
d_gene: NA
CDR3aa: CAIKGGREAFF
CDR3nt: TGTGCTATTAAGGGGGGCCGTGAAGCTTTCTTT

len: 14
v_gene: TRBV9
j_gene: TRBJ2-5
abundance: many
d_gene: NA
CDR3aa: CASSVGTARETQYF
CDR3nt: TGTGCCAGCAGTGTGGGGACTGCCAGAGAGACCCAGTACTTC

len: 19
v_gene: TRBV7-8
j_gene: TRBJ2-4
abundance: many
d_gene: TRBD1
CDR3aa: CASSLSGWGQGIAKNIQYF
CDR3nt: TGTGCCAGCAGCTTATCTGGGTGGGGACAGGGGATAGCCAAAAACATTCAGTACTTC

len: 14
v_gene: TRBV20-1
j_gene: TRBJ2-7
abundance: many
d_gene: TRBD1
CDR3aa: CSAGSRQGTYEQYF
CDR3nt: TGCAGTGCTGGATCCCGACAGGGAACCTACGAGCAGTACTTC

len: 15
v_gene: TRBV7-9
j_gene: TRBJ2-1
abundance: many
d_gene: TRBD1
CDR3aa: CASSSRDRTLNEQFF
CDR3nt: TGTGCCAGCAGCTCCCGGGACAGGACTTTGAATGAGCAGTTCTTC

len: 13
v_gene: TRBV10-3
j_gene: TRBJ2-3
abundance: few
d_gene: NA
CDR3aa: CATRGGFTDTQYF
CDR3nt: TGTGCCACCCGGGGCGGGTTCACAGATACGCAGTATTTT

len: 16
v_gene: TRBV30
j_gene: TRBJ1-4
abundance: many
d_gene: NA
CDR3aa: CAWSVRFAGANEKLFF
CDR3nt: TGTGCCTGGAGTGTAAGGTTCGCGGGGGCTAATGAAAAACTGTTTTTT

len: 15
v_gene: TRBV9
j_gene: TRBJ2-1
abundance: few
d_gene: NA
CDR3aa: CASSAGGGRDNEQFF
CDR3nt: TGTGCCAGCAGCGCGGGCGGGGGCCGGGACAATGAGCAGTTCTTC

len: 12
v_gene: TRBV29-1
j_gene: TRBJ1-3
abundance: NA
d_gene: NA
CDR3aa: CSALSSGNTIYF
CDR3nt: TGCAGCGCCTTGTCCTCAGGAAACACCATATATTTT

len: 15
v_gene: TRBV7-9
j_gene: TRBJ2-1
abundance: few
d_gene: NA
CDR3aa: CASAGQTGLRNEQFF
CDR3nt: TGTGCCAGCGCGGGACAGACGGGCCTCCGCAATGAGCAGTTCTTC